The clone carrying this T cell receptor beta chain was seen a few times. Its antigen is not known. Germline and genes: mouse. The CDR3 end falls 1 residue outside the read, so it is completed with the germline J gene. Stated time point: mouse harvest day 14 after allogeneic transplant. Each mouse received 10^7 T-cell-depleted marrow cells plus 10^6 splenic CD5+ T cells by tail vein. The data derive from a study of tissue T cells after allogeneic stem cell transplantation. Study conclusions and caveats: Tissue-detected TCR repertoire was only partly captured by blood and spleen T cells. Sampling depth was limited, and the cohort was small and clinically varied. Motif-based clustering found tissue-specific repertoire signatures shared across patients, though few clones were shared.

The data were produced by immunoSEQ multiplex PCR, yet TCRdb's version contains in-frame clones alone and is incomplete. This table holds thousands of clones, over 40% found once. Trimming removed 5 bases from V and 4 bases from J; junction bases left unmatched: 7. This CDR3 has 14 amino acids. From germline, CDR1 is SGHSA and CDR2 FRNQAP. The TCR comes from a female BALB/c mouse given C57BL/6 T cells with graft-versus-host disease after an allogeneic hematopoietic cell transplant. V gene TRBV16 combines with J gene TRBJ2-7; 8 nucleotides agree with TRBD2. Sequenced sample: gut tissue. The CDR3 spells CASSPHGGAYEQYF. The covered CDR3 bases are TGTGCAAGCAGCCCCCACGGGGGGGCATATGAACAGTAC.